This T cell receptor beta chain was sequenced during a study of blood T cells in healthy people across ages. The CDR3 is made up of 13 amino acids. V lost 5 bases and J 0 bases, leaving 5 bases between the germline ends. Aged roughly 6 to 90, donors were systemically healthy Caucasians from Russia. Through a sample-barcoded 5' primer and a J-beta primer mix, a second PCR was run for roughly 6 to 12 cycles. TCRdb fed the 5' RACE reads into MiXCR, producing one record per CDR3 protein. Found here are 1.5 million to 1.8 million distinct CDR3 sequences, under 55% of them singletons; the top ten hold about 4%. This clonotype was seen ten or more times.

V is TRBV12-3 or TRBV12-4 and J is TRBJ2-1, with unresolved D. The sequence derives from a woman between 18 and 29 years old in good health. Material for sequencing was blood. The CDR3 here is CASSRVSYNEQFF. CDR3 DNA: TGTGCCAGCAGTAGGGTCTCCTACAATGAGCAGTTCTTC.